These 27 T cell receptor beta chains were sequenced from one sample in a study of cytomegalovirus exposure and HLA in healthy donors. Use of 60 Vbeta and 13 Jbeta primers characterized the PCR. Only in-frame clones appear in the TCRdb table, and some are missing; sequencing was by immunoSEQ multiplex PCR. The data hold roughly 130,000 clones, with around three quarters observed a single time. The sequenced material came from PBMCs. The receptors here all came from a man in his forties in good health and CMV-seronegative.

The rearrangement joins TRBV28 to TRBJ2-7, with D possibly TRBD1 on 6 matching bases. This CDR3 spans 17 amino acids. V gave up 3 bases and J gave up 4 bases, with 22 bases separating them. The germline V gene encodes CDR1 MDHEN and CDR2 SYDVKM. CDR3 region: CASSFYLDSQDSYEQYF. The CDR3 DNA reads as TGTGCCAGCAGTTTCTACCTGGACAGTCAAGACTCGTACGAGCAGTACTTC.

CDR3 in DNA: TGCGCCAGTTCCCCCAACGGGGGATCAGGAAACACCATATATTTT. This gives the protein CASSPNGGSGNTIYF. The rearrangement joins TRBV5-1 to TRBJ1-3; D is possibly TRBD1 (5 bases). The germline V gene has CDR1 SGHRS and CDR2 YFSETQ. Trimming shortened V by 8 bases and J by 4 bases, and 19 bases separated the two germline ends. The CDR3 extends over 15 amino acids.

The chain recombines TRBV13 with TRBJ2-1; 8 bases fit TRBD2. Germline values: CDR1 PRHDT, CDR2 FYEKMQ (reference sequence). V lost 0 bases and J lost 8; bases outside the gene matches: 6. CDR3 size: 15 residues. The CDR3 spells CASSLGRLASYEQFF. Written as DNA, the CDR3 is TGTGCCAGCAGCTTAGGCCGACTAGCGTCATATGAGCAGTTCTTC.

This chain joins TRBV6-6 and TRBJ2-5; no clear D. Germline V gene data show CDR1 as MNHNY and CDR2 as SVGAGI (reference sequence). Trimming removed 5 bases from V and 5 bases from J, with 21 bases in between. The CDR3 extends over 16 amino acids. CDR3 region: CASSHGSVMDTETQYF. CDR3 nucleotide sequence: TGTGCCAGCAGTCACGGGTCCGTTATGGATACGGAGACCCAGTACTTC.

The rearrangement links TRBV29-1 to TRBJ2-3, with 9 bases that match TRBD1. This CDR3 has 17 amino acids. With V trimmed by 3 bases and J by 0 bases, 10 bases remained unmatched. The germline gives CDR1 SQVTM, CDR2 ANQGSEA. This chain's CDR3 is CSVDPDRGPRSTDTQYF. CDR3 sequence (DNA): TGCAGCGTTGACCCGGACAGGGGACCTCGGAGCACAGATACGCAGTATTTT.

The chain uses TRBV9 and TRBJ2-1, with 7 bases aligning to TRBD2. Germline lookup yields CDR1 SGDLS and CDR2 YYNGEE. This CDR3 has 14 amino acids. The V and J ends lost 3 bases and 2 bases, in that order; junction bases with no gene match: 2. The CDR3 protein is CASSAGLPYNEQFF. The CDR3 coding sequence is TGTGCCAGCAGCGCGGGACTACCCTACAATGAGCAGTTCTTC.

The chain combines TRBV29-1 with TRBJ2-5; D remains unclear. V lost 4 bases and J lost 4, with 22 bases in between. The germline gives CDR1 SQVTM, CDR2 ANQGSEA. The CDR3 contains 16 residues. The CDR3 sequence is CSVVLAPYTPSETQYF. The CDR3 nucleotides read TGCAGCGTTGTATTGGCACCGTATACCCCCTCAGAGACCCAGTACTTC.

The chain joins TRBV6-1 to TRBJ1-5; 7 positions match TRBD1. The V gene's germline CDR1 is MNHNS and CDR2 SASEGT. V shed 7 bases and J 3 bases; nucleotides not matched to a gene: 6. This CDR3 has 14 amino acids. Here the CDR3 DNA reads TGTGCCAGCAACCGAGACAGGGTCAATCAGCCCCAGCATTTT. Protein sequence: CASNRDRVNQPQHF.

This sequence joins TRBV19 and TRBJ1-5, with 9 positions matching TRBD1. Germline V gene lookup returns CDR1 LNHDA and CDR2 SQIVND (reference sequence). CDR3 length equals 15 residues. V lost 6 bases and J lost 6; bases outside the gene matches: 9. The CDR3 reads CASRPRTGESQPQHF. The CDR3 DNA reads TGTGCCAGTAGACCCCGGACAGGGGAGAGTCAGCCCCAGCATTTT. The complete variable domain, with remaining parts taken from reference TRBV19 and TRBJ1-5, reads DGGITQSPKYLFRKEGQNVTLSCEQNLNHDAMYWYRQDPGQGLRLIYYSQIVNDFQKGDIAEGYSVSREKKESFPLTVTSAQKNPTAFYLCASRPRTGESQPQHFGDGTRLSIL.

CDR3 amino acids: CASRRTSLATDTQYF. In DNA form, the CDR3 reads TGTGCCAGCAGGAGGACTAGCCTAGCCACAGATACGCAGTATTTT. The chain links TRBV2 to TRBJ2-3; 8 nucleotides agree with TRBD2. Unmatched junction bases numbered 7, after V lost 6 bases and J lost 2 bases. Per germline, CDR1 SNHLY and CDR2 FYNNEI. This CDR3 has 15 residues.

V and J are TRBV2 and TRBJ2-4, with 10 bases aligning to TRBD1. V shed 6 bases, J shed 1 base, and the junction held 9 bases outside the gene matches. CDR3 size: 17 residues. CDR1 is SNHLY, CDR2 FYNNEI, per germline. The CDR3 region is CASSVEGGQGAKNIQYF. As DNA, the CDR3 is TGTGCCAGCAGCGTCGAAGGGGGACAGGGGGCCAAAAACATTCAGTACTTC. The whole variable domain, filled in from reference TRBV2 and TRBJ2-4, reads EPEVTQTPSHQVTQMGQEVILRCVPISNHLYFYWYRQILGQKVEFLVSFYNNEISEKSEIFDDQFSVERPDGSNFTLKIRSTKLEDSAMYFCASSVEGGQGAKNIQYFGAGTRLSVL.

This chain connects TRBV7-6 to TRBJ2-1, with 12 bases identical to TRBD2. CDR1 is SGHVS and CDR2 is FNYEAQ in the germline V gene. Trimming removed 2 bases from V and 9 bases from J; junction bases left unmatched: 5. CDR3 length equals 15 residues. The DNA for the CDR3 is TGTGCCAGCAGCTTACTAGCGGGGGGGAACATTGAGCAGTTCTTC. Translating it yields CASSLLAGGNIEQFF.

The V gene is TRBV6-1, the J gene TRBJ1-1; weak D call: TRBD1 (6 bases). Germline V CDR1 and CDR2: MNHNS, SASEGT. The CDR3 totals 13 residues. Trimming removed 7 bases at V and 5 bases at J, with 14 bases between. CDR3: CASMRGFGTEAFF. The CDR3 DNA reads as TGTGCCAGCATGAGGGGGTTCGGGACTGAAGCTTTCTTT.

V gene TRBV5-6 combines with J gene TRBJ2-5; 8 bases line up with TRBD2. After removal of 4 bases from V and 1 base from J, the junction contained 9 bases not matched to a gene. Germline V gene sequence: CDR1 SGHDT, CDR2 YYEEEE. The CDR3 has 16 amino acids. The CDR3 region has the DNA TGTGCCAGCAGCACCCTTCCGGGACTAGGCCAAGAGACCCAGTACTTC. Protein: CASSTLPGLGQETQYF.

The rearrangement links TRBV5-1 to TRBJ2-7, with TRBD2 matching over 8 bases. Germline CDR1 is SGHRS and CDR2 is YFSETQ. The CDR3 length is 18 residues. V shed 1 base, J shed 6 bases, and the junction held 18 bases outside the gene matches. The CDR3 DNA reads TGCGCCAGCAGCTTGTGGAGCGGGGGCTCTCTTGGGGCTAGCGAGCAGTACTTC. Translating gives CASSLWSGGSLGASEQYF.

CDR3 sequence reads: CASIGQSPYEQYF. Written as DNA, the CDR3 is TGTGCCAGCATAGGACAGTCCCCGTACGAGCAGTACTTC. The J gene is TRBJ2-7, the V gene TRBV2; the D gene is possibly TRBD1 (6 bases). The V end was cut by 7 bases, the J end by 4 bases, with 14 bases between. This CDR3 is 13 amino acids long. Germline loops: CDR1 SNHLY, CDR2 FYNNEI.

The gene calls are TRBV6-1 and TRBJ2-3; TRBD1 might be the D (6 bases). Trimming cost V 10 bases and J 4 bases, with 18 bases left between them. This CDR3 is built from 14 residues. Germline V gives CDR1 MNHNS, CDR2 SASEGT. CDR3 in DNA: TGTGCCACCCCGGCACAGGGCAGGGCAGATACGCAGTATTTT. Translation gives CATPAQGRADTQYF.

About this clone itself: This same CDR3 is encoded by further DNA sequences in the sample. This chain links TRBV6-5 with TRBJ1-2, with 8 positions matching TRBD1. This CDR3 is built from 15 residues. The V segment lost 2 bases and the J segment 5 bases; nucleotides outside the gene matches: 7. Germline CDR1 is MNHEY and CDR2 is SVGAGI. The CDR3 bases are TGTGCCAGCAGTTACCAAACAGGGGGAGATTATGGCTACACCTTC. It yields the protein CASSYQTGGDYGYTF.

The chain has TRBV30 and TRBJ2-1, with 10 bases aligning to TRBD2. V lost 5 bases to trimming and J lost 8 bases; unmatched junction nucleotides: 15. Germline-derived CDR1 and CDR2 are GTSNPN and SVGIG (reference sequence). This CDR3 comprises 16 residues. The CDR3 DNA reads TGTGCCTGGGCCCGGAGCGGGAGGGCCCTCGGCGATGAGCAGTTCTTC. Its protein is CAWARSGRALGDEQFF.

Here the CDR3 DNA reads TGTGCCAGCAGTTTAGGGCAGGGGAGTGTGTTCGGCTACACCTTC. Protein product: CASSLGQGSVFGYTF. The chain joins TRBV28 to TRBJ1-2; the D gene is possibly TRBD1 (6 bases). The length of the CDR3 is 15 residues. Trimming took off 2 bases at V and 8 bases at J, with 18 bases between the two ends. Germline V lookup: CDR1 MDHEN, CDR2 SYDVKM.

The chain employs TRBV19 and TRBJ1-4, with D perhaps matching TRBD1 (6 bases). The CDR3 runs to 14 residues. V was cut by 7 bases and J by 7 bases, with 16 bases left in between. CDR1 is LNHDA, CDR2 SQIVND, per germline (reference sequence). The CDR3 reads CASTLGGSGEKLFF. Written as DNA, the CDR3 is TGTGCCAGTACCCTAGGGGGATCGGGTGAAAAACTGTTTTTT.

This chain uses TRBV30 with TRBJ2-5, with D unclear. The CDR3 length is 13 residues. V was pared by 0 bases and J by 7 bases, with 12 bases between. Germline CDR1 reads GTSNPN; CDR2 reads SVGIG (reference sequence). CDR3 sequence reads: CAWSVLPPGTQYF. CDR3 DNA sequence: TGTGCCTGGAGTGTACTTCCTCCAGGGACCCAGTACTTC.

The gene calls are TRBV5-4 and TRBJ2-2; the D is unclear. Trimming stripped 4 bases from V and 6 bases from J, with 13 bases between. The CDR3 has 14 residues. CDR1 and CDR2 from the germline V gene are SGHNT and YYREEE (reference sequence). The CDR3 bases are TGTGCCAGCAGCCCGACAAGTGGTGCCGGGGAGCTGTTTTTT. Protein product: CASSPTSGAGELFF.

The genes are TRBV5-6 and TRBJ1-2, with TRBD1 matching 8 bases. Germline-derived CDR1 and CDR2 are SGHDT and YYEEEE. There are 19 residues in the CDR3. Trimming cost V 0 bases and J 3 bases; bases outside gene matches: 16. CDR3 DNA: TGTGCCAGCAGCTTGGATGCGACAGGGGCAATGTATTTGGACTATGGCTACACCTTC. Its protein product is CASSLDATGAMYLDYGYTF. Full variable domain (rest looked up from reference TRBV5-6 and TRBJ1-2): DAGVTQSPTHLIKTRGQQVTLRCSPKSGHDTVSWYQQALGQGPQFIFQYYEEEERQRGNFPDRFSGHQFPNYSSELNVNALLLGDSALYLCASSLDATGAMYLDYGYTFGSGTRLTVV.

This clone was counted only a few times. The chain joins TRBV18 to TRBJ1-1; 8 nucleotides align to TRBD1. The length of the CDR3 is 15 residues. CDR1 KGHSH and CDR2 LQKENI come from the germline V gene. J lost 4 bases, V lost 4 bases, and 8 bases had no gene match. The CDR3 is CASSLLDRVGTEAFF. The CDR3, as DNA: TGTGCCAGCTCACTTCTGGACAGGGTTGGCACTGAAGCTTTCTTT.

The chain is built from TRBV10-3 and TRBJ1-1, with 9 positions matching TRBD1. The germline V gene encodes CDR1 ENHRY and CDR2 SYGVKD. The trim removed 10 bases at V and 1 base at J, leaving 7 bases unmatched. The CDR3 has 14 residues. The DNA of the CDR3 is TGTGCCAGCTCACAGGGGGCGACGAACACTGAAGCTTTCTTT. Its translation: CASSQGATNTEAFF.

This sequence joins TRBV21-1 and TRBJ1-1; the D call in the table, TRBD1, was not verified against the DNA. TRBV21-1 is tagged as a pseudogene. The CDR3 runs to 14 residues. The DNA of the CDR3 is TGTGCCAGCAGCAGAACAGATTATAACACTGAAGCTTTCTTT. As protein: CASSRTDYNTEAFF.